This TCR beta chain was identified in a study of T cell responses to AZD1222 COVID-19 vaccine. With regard to this clone: What it recognizes is unknown.

Second doses at about 4 or about 12 weeks were pooled. Germline CDR1 reads ENHRY; CDR2 reads SYGVKD. Trimming pared 6 bases from V and 4 bases from J, leaving 15 bases between. The CDR3 is 14 amino acids. Clones were sequenced by immunoSEQ multiplex PCR, and TCRdb holds only the in-frame ones, with some missing. This repertoire shows about 130,000 clones, roughly 93% found once; its top ten account for more than 1%. Study results and caveats: A rise in Spike-specific TCR breadth and depth followed two AZD1222 doses. Spike regions recognized by vaccine-associated CD4 TCRs spanned the protein, led by 160-218 and 743-854. Most donors were white British and more were female, and clonal diversity was possibly underestimated.

Here the sequenced sample was peripheral blood, taken 28 days after the second AZD1222 dose. The genes are TRBV10-3 and TRBJ2-5; perhaps TRBD1 as D (6 bases). This TCR was recovered from an adult who received the AZD1222 COVID-19 vaccine. The CDR3, as DNA: TGTGCCATCAGGGAACAGGGTTTGGTAGAGACCCAGTACTTC. Its protein is CAIREQGLVETQYF.